This T cell receptor (beta chain) originates from a study of blood T cell repertoires in COVID-19. In its sample, this clone was seen a few times. Source study methods: Estimation of nucleated cell counts was performed using reference gene primer amplification. Assay: immunoSEQ multiplex PCR; the TCRdb copy retains only in-frame clones and omits some. The DNA was the basis for D and trimming; V, J and clone size are from that table. Of a few hundred thousand clones listed, 80% to 85% are singletons. The study recruited people aged 18 to 89 years across some 23 US areas. Self-reported history from a screening survey and questionnaire set each donor's cohort. Germline V CDR1 and CDR2: LGHDT, YNNKEL (reference sequence). This CDR3 contains 17 residues. Germline trimming cut 3 bases from V and 6 bases from J; bases unmatched to any gene: 14.

What was sequenced was PBMCs or T cells enriched from blood (not recorded which). This chain links TRBV3-1 (or the pseudogene TRBV3-2) with TRBJ1-3, with 7 bases that match TRBD1. This sequence originates from a middle-aged man who had been exposed to COVID-19. The CDR3 bases are TGTGCCAGCAGCCACACAGTCTCGGGGACAGTAGAAAACACCATATATTTT. It yields the protein CASSHTVSGTVENTIYF.